These T cell receptor beta chains were read from a single sample in a study of cytomegalovirus exposure and HLA in healthy donors. The table came from immunoSEQ multiplex PCR; TCRdb's copy has only in-frame clones and leaves some out. The sample holds some 120,000 clones; about 96% are singletons and the top ten take about 1.8%. Input material: PBMCs. These receptors were taken from a man aged 18 to 29 in good health and CMV-seronegative. The CDR3 runs from the conserved cysteine through the conserved F or W. The D gene is left open where the match is weak.

d_call: TRBD1; j_call: TRBJ2-3; v_call: TRBV6-1; cdr3_aa: CASVQGGTDTQYF
d_call: NA; j_call: TRBJ1-4; v_call: TRBV28; cdr3_aa: CASRPLPRRGEKLFF
d_call: NA; j_call: TRBJ1-1; v_call: TRBV6-1; cdr3_aa: CASRLESEAFF
d_call: NA; j_call: TRBJ1-1; v_call: TRBV27; cdr3_aa: CASSLGALAEAFF
d_call: NA; j_call: TRBJ1-2; v_call: TRBV18; cdr3_aa: CASSPPTAGGYTF
d_call: TRBD2; j_call: TRBJ2-5; v_call: TRBV9; cdr3_aa: CASSPGTSGRREETQYF
d_call: TRBD2; j_call: TRBJ2-3; v_call: TRBV7-9; cdr3_aa: CASSHPGTSGTQYF
d_call: TRBD2; j_call: TRBJ2-2; v_call: TRBV7-3; cdr3_aa: CASSLNGIAGGPRELFF
d_call: NA; j_call: TRBJ2-5; v_call: TRBV30; cdr3_aa: CAWSGLDGTQYF
d_call: NA; j_call: TRBJ2-7; v_call: TRBV4-3; cdr3_aa: CASSQEMDARSYEQYF
d_call: NA; j_call: TRBJ2-1; v_call: TRBV25-1; cdr3_aa: CASRTSRVESYNEQFF
d_call: NA; j_call: TRBJ1-2; v_call: TRBV7-2; cdr3_aa: CASSLESRRGVAGYTF
d_call: NA; j_call: TRBJ2-7; v_call: TRBV13; cdr3_aa: CASSFRRVQPSYEQYF
d_call: NA; j_call: TRBJ2-1; v_call: TRBV27; cdr3_aa: CASGGVHNEQFF
d_call: NA; j_call: TRBJ1-2; v_call: TRBV5-4; cdr3_aa: CASSRAGHGYTF
d_call: TRBD1; j_call: TRBJ1-2; v_call: TRBV5-6; cdr3_aa: CASREGQYYGYTF